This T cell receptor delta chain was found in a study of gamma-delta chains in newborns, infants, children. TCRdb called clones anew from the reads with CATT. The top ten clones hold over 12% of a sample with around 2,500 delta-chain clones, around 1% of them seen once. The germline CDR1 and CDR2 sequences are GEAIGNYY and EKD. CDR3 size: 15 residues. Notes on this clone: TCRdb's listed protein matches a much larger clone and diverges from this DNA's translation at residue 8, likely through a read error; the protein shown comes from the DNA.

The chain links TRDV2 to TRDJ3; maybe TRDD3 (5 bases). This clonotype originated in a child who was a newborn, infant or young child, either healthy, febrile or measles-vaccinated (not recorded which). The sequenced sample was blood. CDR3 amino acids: CACDWGSRDTRQMFF. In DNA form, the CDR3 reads TGTGCCTGTGACTGGGGCTCCCGGGACACCCGACAGATGTTTTTC.